This T cell receptor beta chain derives from a study of shared T cell receptors in the human thymus. The repertoire was sequenced with immunoSEQ multiplex PCR; TCRdb's copy has only in-frame clones and lacks some. The sample holds about 610,000 clones, roughly 90% seen once. Germline loops: CDR1 SGHAT, CDR2 FQNNGV. CDR3 size: 18 residues. J was trimmed by 2 bases and V by 5 bases; bases with no gene match: 15. These data also featured in a second study, about human thymus T cells.

This sequence originates from a boy under two years old with a congenital heart defect. The specimen sequenced was thymocytes. This sequence joins TRBV11-2 and TRBJ2-3, with 8 positions matching TRBD2. CDR3 residues: CASSPGGRLARNTDTQYF. The CDR3 DNA reads as TGTGCCAGCAGCCCCGGGGGGAGACTAGCGCGCAACACAGATACGCAGTATTTT. Complete variable domain (other parts from reference TRBV11-2 and TRBJ2-3): EAGVAQSPRYKIIEKRQSVAFWCNPISGHATLYWYQQILGQGPKLLIQFQNNGVVDDSQLPKDRFSAERLKGVDSTLKIQPAKLEDSAVYLCASSPGGRLARNTDTQYFGPGTRLTVL.